This T cell receptor beta chain was obtained from a study of T cell responses to AZD1222 COVID-19 vaccine. Points from the study as a whole: Variant regions that are unmutated are reportedly the target of nearly half of spike-specific TCRs. There were repertoire samples only from the period after the peak T cell response.

From germline, CDR1 is SGHNT and CDR2 YYREEE (reference sequence). The CDR3 has 14 amino acids. The V gene lost 1 base and the J gene lost 0 bases, with 8 bases spanning the gap. Sequencing used immunoSEQ multiplex PCR; TCRdb keeps in-frame clones, though not all of them. The sample lists 110,000 to 150,000 clones, 93% occurring once. As to this clone: Its antigen is undetermined.

Sequences were derived from peripheral blood, sampled on day 0 of AZD1222 vaccination. The chain joins TRBV5-4 to TRBJ2-7; TRBD1 is a possible D gene (5 bases). The clonotype originates from an adult in good health. CDR3 residues: CASSLTGNSYEQYF. Here the CDR3 DNA reads TGTGCCAGCAGCTTGACAGGAAACTCCTACGAGCAGTACTTC. The full variable domain, its missing parts supplied by reference TRBV5-4 and TRBJ2-7, is ETGVTQSPTHLIKTRGQQVTLRCSSQSGHNTVSWYQQALGQGPQFIFQYYREEENGRGNFPPRFSGLQFPNYSSELNVNALELDDSALYLCASSLTGNSYEQYFGPGTRLTVT.